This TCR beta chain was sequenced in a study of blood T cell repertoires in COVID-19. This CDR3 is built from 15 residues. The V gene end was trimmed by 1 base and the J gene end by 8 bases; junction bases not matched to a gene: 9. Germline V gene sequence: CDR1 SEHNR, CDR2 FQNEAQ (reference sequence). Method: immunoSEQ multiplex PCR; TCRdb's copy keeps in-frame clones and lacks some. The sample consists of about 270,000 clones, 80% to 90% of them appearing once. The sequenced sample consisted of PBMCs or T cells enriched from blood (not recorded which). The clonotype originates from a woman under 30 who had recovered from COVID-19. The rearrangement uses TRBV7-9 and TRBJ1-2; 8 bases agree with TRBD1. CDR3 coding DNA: TGTGCCAGCAGCTTAGGAGACAGGGGTTCTGTCGGCTACACCTTC. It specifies CASSLGDRGSVGYTF. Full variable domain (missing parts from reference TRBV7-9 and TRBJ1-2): DTGVSQNPRHKITKRGQNVTFRCDPISEHNRLYWYRQTLGQGPEFLTYFQNEAQLEKSRLLSDRFSAERPKGSFSTLEIQRTEQGDSAMYLCASSLGDRGSVGYTFGSGTRLTVV.